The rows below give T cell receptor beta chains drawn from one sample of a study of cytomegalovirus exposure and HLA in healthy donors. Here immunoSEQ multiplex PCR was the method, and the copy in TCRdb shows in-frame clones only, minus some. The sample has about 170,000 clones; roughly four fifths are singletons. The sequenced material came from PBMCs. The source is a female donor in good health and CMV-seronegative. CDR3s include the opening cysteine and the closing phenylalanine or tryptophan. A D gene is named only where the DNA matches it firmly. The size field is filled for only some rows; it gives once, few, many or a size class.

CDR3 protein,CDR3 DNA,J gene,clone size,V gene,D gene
CASRHQRGGQGYEQYF,TGTGCCAGCCGTCATCAGCGGGGGGGCCAGGGCTACGAGCAGTACTTC,TRBJ2-7,-,TRBV27,TRBD2
CASSSGLAGETQYF,TGTGCCAGCAGCTCTGGACTAGCGGGGGAGACCCAGTACTTC,TRBJ2-5,-,TRBV11-2,TRBD2
CANSLDRGQHSPLHF,TGCGCCAACAGCTTGGATCGGGGACAGCATTCACCCCTCCACTTT,TRBJ1-6,-,TRBV5-1,TRBD1
CSVGGQMTGELFF,TGCAGCGTTGGTGGACAAATGACCGGGGAGCTGTTTTTT,TRBJ2-2,-,TRBV29-1,-
CASSFSRNEQYF,TGTGCCAGCAGCTTCTCTAGGAACGAGCAGTACTTC,TRBJ2-7,-,TRBV5-4,-
CASSSRVLYNEQFF,TGTGCCAGCAGCTCCCGGGTCCTATACAATGAGCAGTTCTTC,TRBJ2-1,-,TRBV11-1,-
CASSLGLYNEQFF,TGTGCCAGCAGCTTAGGACTGTACAATGAGCAGTTCTTC,TRBJ2-1,once,TRBV7-2,-
CAIRTNRGDGYTF,TGTGCCATCAGGACTAACAGGGGTGATGGCTACACCTTC,TRBJ1-2,-,TRBV10-3,TRBD1
CASSLEANTEAFF,TGCGCCAGCAGCTTGGAAGCGAACACTGAAGCTTTCTTT,TRBJ1-1,-,TRBV5-1,-
CASSLGEETQYF,TGTGCCAGCAGCTTAGGAGAAGAGACCCAGTACTTC,TRBJ2-5,-,TRBV7-2,-
CASSLTGFSYNEQFF,TGTGCCAGCAGCTTAACAGGTTTTTCCTACAATGAGCAGTTCTTC,TRBJ2-1,-,TRBV7-6,-
CASSHGLGLEQYF,TGTGCCAGCAGCCACGGACTAGGCCTCGAGCAGTACTTC,TRBJ2-7,-,TRBV14,TRBD2
CASRPGTEGNQPQHF,TGTGCCAGTAGACCCGGGACGGAGGGGAATCAGCCCCAGCATTTT,TRBJ1-5,-,TRBV19,-
CASILAGGAYNEQFF,TGTGCCAGCATCCTAGCGGGAGGTGCCTACAATGAGCAGTTCTTC,TRBJ2-1,-,TRBV6-6,TRBD2
CASSPRVGDPYEQYF,TGCGCCAGCAGCCCGAGGGTGGGCGACCCCTACGAGCAGTACTTC,TRBJ2-7,-,TRBV4-1,-
CASRRSGSHNEQFF,TGTGCCAGCAGGAGAAGCGGGAGCCACAATGAGCAGTTCTTC,TRBJ2-1,-,TRBV6-1,TRBD2
CASSWGQMTSSDTF,TGTGCCAGCAGCTGGGGCCAGATGACCAGCTCGGACACCTTC,TRBJ1-2,-,TRBV5-6,-
CSVERAGGYTF,TGCAGCGTTGAAAGGGCGGGGGGCTACACCTTC,TRBJ1-2,few,TRBV29-1,-
CASKIGTAYGYTF,TGTGCCAGCAAAATCGGGACAGCTTATGGCTACACCTTC,TRBJ1-2,-,TRBV28,TRBD1
CASNGGAIRANQPQHF,TGTGCCAGTAACGGGGGGGCGATCCGGGCCAATCAGCCCCAGCATTTT,TRBJ1-5,-,TRBV19,-
CASSPGASGTTDTQYF,TGTGCCAGCTCACCTGGGGCTAGCGGAACCACAGATACGCAGTATTTT,TRBJ2-3,-,TRBV18,TRBD2
CASSDSGGNEQFF,TGTGCCAGCAGTGACTCAGGGGGCAATGAGCAGTTCTTC,TRBJ2-1,-,TRBV6-4,-
CASSKNLGAPGNTIYF,TGTGCCAGCAGCAAAAATCTGGGGGCGCCTGGAAACACCATATATTTT,TRBJ1-3,-,TRBV7-6,-
CASSQSADSYEQYF,TGCGCCAGCAGCCAATCGGCGGACTCCTACGAGCAGTACTTC,TRBJ2-7,-,TRBV4-1,-
CASSLWRTGGTEAFF,TGTGCCAGCAGTTTATGGAGGACAGGGGGCACTGAAGCTTTCTTT,TRBJ1-1,few,TRBV28,TRBD1
CASSTGAAYGYTF,TGTGCCAGCAGCACAGGGGCTGCCTATGGCTACACCTTC,TRBJ1-2,-,TRBV7-3,TRBD1
CASSVRSTYGYTF,TGTGCCAGCAGTGTGAGGAGTACCTATGGCTACACCTTC,TRBJ1-2,-,TRBV6-4,-
CASSPRPGTEAFF,TGTGCCAGCTCACCACGACCGGGCACTGAAGCTTTCTTT,TRBJ1-1,-,TRBV18,-
CASRDTGGGTDTQYF,TGTGCCAGCAGAGATACAGGGGGCGGCACAGATACGCAGTATTTT,TRBJ2-3,few,TRBV6-5,TRBD1
CATTDYSNQPQHF,TGTGCCACCACAGATTATAGCAATCAGCCCCAGCATTTT,TRBJ1-5,-,TRBV10-3,-
CASSLLAGGSADTQYF,TGTGCCAGCAGCCTACTAGCGGGAGGGTCCGCAGATACGCAGTATTTT,TRBJ2-3,-,TRBV28,TRBD2
CASSLGRRDEQYF,TGTGCCAGCAGCTTGGGGCGGAGGGACGAGCAGTACTTC,TRBJ2-7,-,TRBV5-4,-
CASSPGQLYGYTF,TGTGCCAGCAGCCCGGGACAGCTCTATGGCTACACCTTC,TRBJ1-2,-,TRBV7-2,TRBD1
CASSLVGQYEQYF,TGCGCCAGCAGCTTGGTGGGACAGTACGAGCAGTACTTC,TRBJ2-7,few,TRBV5-1,TRBD1
CASSLVASGRIEQFF,TGTGCCAGCAGCTTAGTGGCTAGCGGGAGGATTGAGCAGTTCTTC,TRBJ2-1,-,TRBV7-2,TRBD2
CASSYRARNYGYTF,TGTGCCAGCAGTTACCGTGCGAGAAACTATGGCTACACCTTC,TRBJ1-2,-,TRBV6-5,-
CAWGTAGANVLTF,TGTGCCTGGGGGACAGCTGGGGCCAACGTCCTGACTTTC,TRBJ2-6,few,TRBV30,TRBD1
CASSLDLLEQYF,TGCGCCAGCAGCTTGGATCTCCTCGAGCAGTACTTC,TRBJ2-7,-,TRBV5-1,-
CASSLDRRQGVYEQYF,TGTGCCAGCAGCTTAGATCGGAGACAGGGGGTCTACGAGCAGTACTTC,TRBJ2-7,-,TRBV11-2,TRBD1
CASSPLAGGTDTQYF,TGTGCCAGCAGTCCACTAGCGGGGGGCACAGATACGCAGTATTTT,TRBJ2-3,-,TRBV2,TRBD2
CASSLGTGMYGYTF,TGTGCCAGCAGTTTAGGGACAGGGATGTATGGCTACACCTTC,TRBJ1-2,-,TRBV27,TRBD1